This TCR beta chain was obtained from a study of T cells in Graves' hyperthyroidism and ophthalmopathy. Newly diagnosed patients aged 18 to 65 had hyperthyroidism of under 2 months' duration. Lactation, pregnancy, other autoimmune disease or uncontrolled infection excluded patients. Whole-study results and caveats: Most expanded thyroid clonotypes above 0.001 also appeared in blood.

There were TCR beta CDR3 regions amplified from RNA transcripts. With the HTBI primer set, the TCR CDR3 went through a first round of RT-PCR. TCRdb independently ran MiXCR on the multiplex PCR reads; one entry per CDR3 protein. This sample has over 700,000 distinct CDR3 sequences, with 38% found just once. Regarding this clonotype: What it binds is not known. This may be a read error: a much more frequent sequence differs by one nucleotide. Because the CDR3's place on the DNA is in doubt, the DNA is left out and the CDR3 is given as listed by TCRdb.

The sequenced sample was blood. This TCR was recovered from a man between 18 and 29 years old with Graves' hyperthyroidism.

CDR3 region: CASSVAPGTRSYEPYF. This chain uses TRBV9 with TRBJ2-7; TRBD1 is taken as the D call from the table, unchecked against the DNA. The CDR3 is 16 residues long, counting both termini. Per the germline V gene, CDR1 is SGDLS and CDR2 is YYNGEE.